This T cell receptor beta chain was captured by sequencing in a study of T cells in localized non-small cell lung cancer. The table came from immunoSEQ multiplex PCR; TCRdb's copy has only in-frame clones and leaves some out. The repertoire holds some 72,000 clones, approximately 84% seen once, with under 3.5% in the top ten. For this clone: The antigen remains unidentified.

General study findings and limits: Of the tissues analyzed, uninvolved adjacent lung showed maximal T cell clonality, greater than tumor.

The sequence came from a man between 40 and 75 years old with stage I lung adenocarcinoma. The material sequenced was peripheral blood, taken before any cancer treatment.

CDR3 protein: CASSLSGTDTQYF. DNA of the CDR3: TGTGCCAGCAGCTTGTCCGGGACTGATACGCAGTATTTT. The chain uses TRBV7-9 and TRBJ2-3; possible D gene TRBD2, 6 bases. This CDR3 has 13 residues. The germline CDR1 and CDR2 sequences are SEHNR and FQNEAQ (reference sequence). V dropped 3 bases and J dropped 6 bases, with 10 bases sitting between them.